These 15 T cell receptor beta chains were sequenced from one sample in a study of shared clonotypes between healthy human individuals. Naive CD8 cells lacked CD45RO and underwent positive selection for CCR7, leaving out terminally differentiated effector memory CD45RA+ cells. Clones were read by immunoSEQ multiplex PCR, and TCRdb kept only the in-frame ones, dropping some. The sample holds some 2 million clones, approximately 94% seen once. What was sequenced was naive CD8+ T cells sorted from blood. The source of these receptors is a man aged 18 to 30 in good health.

The rearrangement links TRBV7-9 to TRBJ2-3; 7 nucleotides line up with TRBD2. CDR3 length: 16 residues. The germline V gene has CDR1 SEHNR and CDR2 FQNEAQ (reference sequence). V gave up 5 bases and J gave up 4 bases; unmatched junction bases: 12. CDR3 sequence: CASSPPSGGKADTQYF. The CDR3 DNA reads as TGTGCCAGCAGCCCACCATCGGGGGGTAAAGCAGATACGCAGTATTTT.

This chain uses TRBV9 with TRBJ1-4, with D possibly being TRBD1 (5 bases). The CDR3 has 14 residues. Germline loops: CDR1 SGDLS, CDR2 YYNGEE. V was trimmed by 6 bases and J by 8 bases, leaving 17 bases between them. The CDR3 loop reads CASTRPAEGEKLFF. The CDR3 DNA is TGTGCCAGCACCCGCCCTGCGGAGGGGGAAAAACTGTTTTTT. Combining the CDR3 with reference TRBV9 and TRBJ1-4 gives the whole variable domain DSGVTQTPKHLITATGQRVTLRCSPRSGDLSVYWYQQSLDQGLQFLIQYYNGEERAKGNILERFSAQQFPDLHSELNLSSLELGDSALYFCASTRPAEGEKLFFGSGTQLSVL.

V usage is TRBV27 and J usage is TRBJ1-2; D possibly corresponds to TRBD1 (5 bases). Trimming took 0 bases from V and 8 from J, leaving 13 bases between them. CDR3 length: 14 amino acids. Germline loops: CDR1 MNHEY, CDR2 SMNVEV (reference sequence). The CDR3 bases are TGTGCCAGCAGTTTATCGGCAGGGCCTCTAGGCTACACCTTC. This gives the protein CASSLSAGPLGYTF.

CDR3 in DNA: TGCGCCAGCAGCCAAGAGTGGATGGGAACCCACGAGCAGTACTTC. It codes for CASSQEWMGTHEQYF. V is TRBV4-3 and J is TRBJ2-7, with unresolved D. Germline V gives CDR1 LGHNA, CDR2 YSLEER. The V end lost 0 bases, the J end lost 5 bases, and 14 bases lay between the germline ends. The CDR3 covers 15 residues.

The chain recombines TRBV18 with TRBJ2-1; perhaps TRBD1 as D (5 bases). CDR3 length: 16 residues. Trimming took off 0 bases at V and 6 bases at J, with 15 bases between the two ends. The germline V gene has CDR1 KGHSH and CDR2 LQKENI. The CDR3 DNA follows: TGTGCCAGCTCACCACCGGGCCAGGGTAAGGGCAATGAGCAGTTCTTC. It yields the protein CASSPPGQGKGNEQFF.

The chain links TRBV9 to TRBJ2-3, with D possibly matching TRBD1 (5 bases). Germline CDR1 is SGDLS and CDR2 is YYNGEE. The CDR3 loop spans 15 amino acids. V was clipped by 3 bases and J by 0 bases, with 11 bases between them. The DNA of the CDR3 is TGTGCCAGCAGCGATTTAGGGGCGAGCACAGATACGCAGTATTTT. Its translation: CASSDLGASTDTQYF.

V gene TRBV27 combines with J gene TRBJ2-7; D is perhaps TRBD1 (6 bases). The CDR3 has 15 amino acids. V shed 6 bases and J shed 1 base, with 16 bases lying between them. Germline CDR1 is MNHEY and CDR2 is SMNVEV (reference sequence). CDR3 coding DNA: TGTGCCAGCAGCTTTGCGACAGGTTCTTCCTACGAGCAGTACTTC. It yields the protein CASSFATGSSYEQYF.

The V gene is TRBV2, the J gene TRBJ2-5; perhaps D is TRBD1 or TRBD2 (6 bases each). Trimming took off 4 bases at V and 1 base at J, with 13 bases between the two ends. The CDR3 is 15 amino acids. Germline CDR1 reads SNHLY; CDR2 reads FYNNEI. This chain's CDR3 is CASSGNGGLQETQYF. Here the CDR3 DNA reads TGTGCCAGCAGTGGGAATGGGGGGCTCCAAGAGACCCAGTACTTC.

This clone has a single count. The chain uses TRBV25-1 and TRBJ2-3, with D possibly called TRBD1 or TRBD2 (6 bases each). Germline CDR1 and CDR2: MGHDK and SYGVNS. The CDR3 length is 15 residues. V was shortened by 3 bases and J by 5 bases, with 15 bases between the two germline ends. CDR3 bases: TGTGCCAGCAGTGATGGGGGGCTTTGGGGAGATACGCAGTATTTT. Translated: CASSDGGLWGDTQYF.

The chain carries TRBV6-5 and TRBJ2-7, with 7 bases lining up with TRBD1. The CDR3 loop spans 14 amino acids. Germline trimming cut 0 bases from V and 12 bases from J; bases unmatched to any gene: 11. Germline V gives CDR1 MNHEY, CDR2 SVGAGI. The CDR3 DNA reads TGTGCCAGCAGTTACTCCGAGGTAGGGACAGTGGTGTACTTC. Translating it yields CASSYSEVGTVVYF.

The chain carries TRBV7-9 and TRBJ1-2, with 7 bases matching TRBD1. V shed 8 bases and J 3 bases; nucleotides not matched to a gene: 3. Germline V gene sequence: CDR1 SEHNR, CDR2 FQNEAQ (reference sequence). There are 12 residues in the CDR3. The CDR3: CASRQGDYGYTF. The CDR3 DNA sequence: TGTGCCAGCCGCCAGGGGGACTATGGCTACACCTTC. The variable domain in full, completed from reference TRBV7-9 and TRBJ1-2, reads DTGVSQNPRHKITKRGQNVTFRCDPISEHNRLYWYRQTLGQGPEFLTYFQNEAQLEKSRLLSDRFSAERPKGSFSTLEIQRTEQGDSAMYLCASRQGDYGYTFGSGTRLTVV.

Note on this clone: The sample carries other DNA sequences with the same CDR3. CDR3 bases: TGCGCCAGCAGCCAAAGGACAGAGGCCTACGAGCAGTACTTC. Its translation is CASSQRTEAYEQYF. The rearrangement links TRBV4-1 to TRBJ2-7; D is possibly TRBD1 (6 bases). This CDR3 has 14 amino acids. CDR1 MGHRA and CDR2 YSYEKL come from the germline V gene. V shed 2 bases and J shed 2 bases, with 10 bases lying between them.

As to this clone: Within the sample, other DNA sequences also encode this same CDR3. The chain employs TRBV27 and TRBJ2-7; D not certain. CDR1 is MNHEY, CDR2 SMNVEV, per germline (reference sequence). The V end was cut by 3 bases, the J end by 3 bases, with 9 bases between. The CDR3 runs 13 residues. The CDR3 loop is CASSFGSRYEQYF. DNA of the CDR3: TGTGCCAGCAGTTTCGGCAGCCGCTACGAGCAGTACTTC.

The genes are TRBV2 and TRBJ2-1; 8 bases agree with TRBD2. The CDR3 is made up of 13 amino acids. The V gene's germline CDR1 is SNHLY and CDR2 FYNNEI. The J segment lost 7 bases and the V segment lost 9 bases, leaving 8 bases of the junction unmatched. The CDR3 DNA reads as TGTGCCAGGCAAGGAGCGGGAGATAATGAGCAGTTCTTC. The encoded protein is CARQGAGDNEQFF.

The V call is TRBV4-3, the J call TRBJ2-1; D gene uncertain. CDR3 length: 15 residues. Germline assignment: CDR1 LGHNA and CDR2 YSLEER. V was shortened by 1 base and J by 4 bases, with 11 bases between the two germline ends. CDR3 nucleotides: TGCGCCAGCAGCCAAGGGCCGGGTGAGTACAATGAGCAGTTCTTC. This gives the protein CASSQGPGEYNEQFF.